The 32 T cell receptor beta chains reported below all come from one sample, sequenced in a study of cytomegalovirus exposure and HLA in healthy donors. Amplification used 60 Vbeta primers and 13 Jbeta primers. TCRdb's table, derived via immunoSEQ multiplex PCR, lists solely in-frame clones and lacks some. The data contain 120,000 to 150,000 clones, 88% of them singletons. The material sequenced was PBMCs. The receptors stem from a woman aged 40 to 50 in good health and CMV-seronegative.

The chain joins TRBV28 to TRBJ2-2; weak D call: TRBD1 (6 bases). Germline V CDR1 and CDR2: MDHEN, SYDVKM. V was clipped by 7 bases and J by 5 bases, with 20 bases between them. The CDR3 loop spans 16 amino acids. DNA for the CDR3: TGTGCCAGCACCACCCCCCGGCAGGGGATGACCGGGGAGCTGTTTTTT. Translation gives CASTTPRQGMTGELFF.

This chain joins TRBV9 and TRBJ2-1; D uncertain. Germline V gives CDR1 SGDLS, CDR2 YYNGEE. The CDR3 runs 13 residues. Trimming stripped 3 bases from V and 10 bases from J, with 14 bases between. CDR3 sequence: CASSAHSPEEQFF. In nucleotides, the CDR3 is TGTGCCAGCAGCGCGCATAGCCCGGAGGAGCAGTTCTTC.

The chain carries TRBV11-1 and TRBJ1-1; D uncertain. This CDR3 is 15 amino acids long. Per germline, CDR1 SGHAT and CDR2 FQDESV (reference sequence). V was cut by 6 bases and J by 0 bases, with 14 bases left in between. In DNA, the CDR3 is TGTGCCAGCAGGTCGGAGGATACTCTGAACACTGAAGCTTTCTTT. It specifies CASRSEDTLNTEAFF. Full variable domain (remainder filled in from reference TRBV11-1 and TRBJ1-1): EAEVAQSPRYKITEKSQAVAFWCDPISGHATLYWYRQILGQGPELLVQFQDESVVDDSQLPKDRFSAERLKGVDSTLKIQPAELGDSAMYLCASRSEDTLNTEAFFGQGTRLTVV.

The chain uses TRBV5-1 and TRBJ2-5; a weak D match, TRBD2 (6 bases). Trimming removed 0 bases from V and 13 bases from J, with 19 bases in between. The germline gives CDR1 SGHRS, CDR2 YFSETQ. CDR3 size: 14 residues. The CDR3 region has the DNA TGCGCCAGCAGCTTGGTGGCCGGGACTTACGAGCGGTACTTC. This gives the protein CASSLVAGTYERYF.

This clone has just one count. The rearrangement joins TRBV6-1 to TRBJ1-5; D may be TRBD1 (6 bases). The V and J ends lost 5 bases and 3 bases respectively, with 14 bases between them. The CDR3 length is 15 residues. Germline CDR1 is MNHNS and CDR2 is SASEGT. In DNA, the CDR3 is TGTGCCAGCAGTACAACGGGACATATCAATCAGCCCCAGCATTTT. This sequence encodes CASSTTGHINQPQHF.

The rearrangement links TRBV10-3 to TRBJ1-1; D may be TRBD1 (6 bases). The CDR3 consists of 14 residues. V lost 7 bases, J lost 2 bases, and 14 bases lay in between. CDR1 and CDR2 (germline): ENHRY, SYGVKD. CDR3 residues: CAITRGQRNTEAFF. For the CDR3, the DNA is TGTGCCATCACTCGAGGACAGAGAAACACTGAAGCTTTCTTT.

The chain links TRBV4-1 to TRBJ2-7; D gene unclear. The length of the CDR3 is 16 residues. The V gene lost 0 bases and the J gene lost 1 base, with 13 bases spanning the gap. The germline V gene encodes CDR1 MGHRA and CDR2 YSYEKL. The chain's CDR3 is CASSQERASLSYEQYF. The CDR3 DNA follows: TGCGCCAGCAGCCAAGAGCGAGCCTCACTGTCCTACGAGCAGTACTTC.

This chain uses TRBV2 with TRBJ2-7; 9 positions agree with TRBD1. Per germline, CDR1 SNHLY and CDR2 FYNNEI. The CDR3 covers 15 residues. Losses at the gene ends were 6 bases for V and 5 bases for J; bases not matched to a gene: 11. The CDR3 DNA follows: TGTGCCAGCAGGAGACCGGGACAGGGAACAAACGAGCAGTACTTC. This sequence encodes CASRRPGQGTNEQYF.

The chain combines TRBV11-3 with TRBJ1-1; the match to TRBD1 covers 8 bases. V was clipped by 5 bases and J by 3 bases; unmatched bases: 5. The CDR3 has 14 amino acids. Per germline, CDR1 SGHNT and CDR2 YENEEA. The CDR3 loop is CASSPQGGHTEAFF. CDR3 in DNA: TGTGCCAGCAGCCCACAGGGGGGGCACACTGAAGCTTTCTTT.

CDR3: CASSLLSGVRIPDTQYF. The CDR3 DNA reads as TGTGCCAGCAGCTTACTTTCCGGGGTCAGAATCCCAGATACGCAGTATTTT. The V call is TRBV7-8, the J call TRBJ2-3; the D gene is possibly TRBD2 (5 bases). CDR1 is SGHVS and CDR2 is FQNEAQ in the germline V gene. V shed 2 bases and J shed 4 bases, with 19 bases lying between them. The CDR3 consists of 17 residues.

This chain uses TRBV19 with TRBJ2-1; 9 bases are a match to TRBD1. The CDR3 runs 15 residues. The germline V gene has CDR1 LNHDA and CDR2 SQIVND (reference sequence). The V segment lost 3 bases and the J segment 4 bases; nucleotides outside the gene matches: 4. The CDR3 is CASSIWGQGYNEQFF. The CDR3 DNA reads as TGTGCCAGTAGTATCTGGGGACAGGGATACAATGAGCAGTTCTTC. Looking up the rest from reference TRBV19 and TRBJ2-1 gives the full variable domain: DGGITQSPKYLFRKEGQNVTLSCEQNLNHDAMYWYRQDPGQGLRLIYYSQIVNDFQKGDIAEGYSVSREKKESFPLTVTSAQKNPTAFYLCASSIWGQGYNEQFFGPGTRLTVL.

This clone showed up just once. This rearrangement joins TRBV5-1 to TRBJ2-5; 8 bases are shared with TRBD2. The CDR3 is 15 amino acids. V lost 4 bases and J lost 4; bases outside the gene matches: 9. The V gene's germline CDR1 is SGHRS and CDR2 YFSETQ. The DNA for the CDR3 is TGCGCCAGCAGCCCCGCGGGGGGTCGGTCAGAGACCCAGTACTTC. Protein sequence: CASSPAGGRSETQYF.

The chain links TRBV10-1 to TRBJ2-3, with 12 bases matching TRBD2. The CDR3 extends over 15 amino acids. Germline trimming cut 6 bases from V and 3 bases from J; bases unmatched to any gene: 4. Germline V lookup: CDR1 WNHNN, CDR2 SYGVQD (reference sequence). The CDR3 DNA sequence: TGCGCCAGCAGCGTAGGACTAGCGGGAACAGATACGCAGTATTTT. Translating it yields CASSVGLAGTDTQYF.

The chain carries TRBV4-3 and TRBJ1-2, with 9 bases that match TRBD1. The germline V gene has CDR1 LGHNA and CDR2 YSLEER. V dropped 4 bases and J dropped 0; count of bases not matched to a gene: 6. The CDR3 has 16 residues. The CDR3, as DNA: TGCGCCAGCAGCCCAGGTACAGGGGGCGCTAACTATGGCTACACCTTC. This sequence encodes CASSPGTGGANYGYTF.

The J gene is TRBJ2-1, the V gene TRBV7-2, with D possibly being TRBD2 (7 bases). The V gene lost 7 bases and the J gene lost 9 bases, with 19 bases spanning the gap. This CDR3 region has 14 residues. Germline lookup yields CDR1 SGHTA and CDR2 FQGNSA. The CDR3 bases are TGTGCCAGCACCCCGATGGGGGGGCCGGGTGAGCAGTTCTTC. Amino acid sequence: CASTPMGGPGEQFF.

The V call is TRBV27, the J call TRBJ2-1, with TRBD2 as a possible D gene (5 bases). CDR1 MNHEY and CDR2 SMNVEV come from the germline V gene (reference sequence). The CDR3 has 13 amino acids. With 5 bases removed from V and 4 bases from J, the gap between germline ends came to 9 bases. The DNA for the CDR3 is TGTGCCAGCAGTCCAGAGGGTTACAATGAGCAGTTCTTC. This encodes CASSPEGYNEQFF.

The CDR3 DNA reads TGTGCCAGCAGCGTAGAGGGACAGCCGAACACCGGGGAGCTGTTTTTT. Its translation is CASSVEGQPNTGELFF. The chain combines TRBV9 with TRBJ2-2; the match to TRBD1 covers 7 bases. This CDR3 contains 16 residues. CDR1 SGDLS and CDR2 YYNGEE come from the germline V gene. The ends lost 0 bases at V and 0 bases at J; junction bases unmatched: 2.

The rearrangement links TRBV19 to TRBJ2-6; D not resolved. This CDR3 comprises 18 residues. Trimming cost V 5 bases and J 4 bases, with 21 bases left between them. Per the germline V gene, CDR1 is LNHDA and CDR2 is SQIVND (reference sequence). CDR3 nucleotides: TGTGCCAGTAGTGGTCCCCTGGGCCGCCTTGTGGGGGCCAACGTCCTGACTTTC. This translates into CASSGPLGRLVGANVLTF.

The genes are TRBV7-2 and TRBJ2-2; D call uncertain. V lost 2 bases, J lost 1 base, and 8 bases lay in between. The CDR3 runs to 15 residues. CDR1 and CDR2 (germline): SGHTA, FQGNSA. CDR3: CASSLSYRNTGELFF. CDR3 DNA: TGTGCCAGCAGCTTATCGTACAGGAACACCGGGGAGCTGTTTTTT.

V and J are TRBV11-3 and TRBJ2-5; 10 bases match TRBD2. The CDR3 spans 14 residues. Trimming removed 9 bases from V and 3 bases from J; junction bases left unmatched: 7. The germline gives CDR1 SGHNT, CDR2 YENEEA. DNA of the CDR3: TGTGCCAGTAGAGAAGCGGGAGGGAAAGAGACCCAGTACTTC. Protein product: CASREAGGKETQYF.

The gene calls are TRBV29-1 and TRBJ2-2; 7 bases are shared with TRBD2. The V and J ends lost 6 bases and 1 base, in that order; junction bases with no gene match: 8. CDR1 is SQVTM, CDR2 ANQGSEA, per germline. The CDR3 totals 15 residues. DNA for the CDR3: TGCAGCGTCGCCCCGGGAGGTCGGAACACCGGGGAGCTGTTTTTT. Translated, it gives CSVAPGGRNTGELFF.

This clone has only one observation. The V call is TRBV7-2, the J call TRBJ2-5; 13 positions agree with TRBD2. The trim removed 5 bases at V and 5 bases at J, leaving 11 bases unmatched. The CDR3 is 17 amino acids. CDR1 is SGHTA and CDR2 is FQGNSA in the germline V gene. The CDR3 loop is CASSKGLAGKGWETQYF. The CDR3 DNA is TGTGCCAGCAGCAAGGGACTAGCGGGAAAGGGGTGGGAGACCCAGTACTTC.

This chain uses TRBV19 with TRBJ2-7; 10 nucleotides agree with TRBD1. Germline V gene sequence: CDR1 LNHDA, CDR2 SQIVND (reference sequence). The CDR3 covers 15 residues. J was trimmed by 2 bases and V by 6 bases; bases with no gene match: 7. The CDR3 DNA sequence: TGTGCCAGTAGCCCCGGGACAGGGGAAACCTACGAGCAGTACTTC. Amino acid sequence: CASSPGTGETYEQYF.

V gene TRBV7-9 combines with J gene TRBJ1-2; D unclear. CDR1 is SEHNR and CDR2 is FQNEAQ in the germline V gene (reference sequence). The germline V and J ends were trimmed by 1 base and 13 bases, with 10 bases remaining between them. This CDR3 is built from 11 residues. The CDR3 loop is CASSLGVRLTF. CDR3 in DNA: TGTGCCAGCAGCTTAGGCGTGCGTCTCACCTTC.

The V and J genes are TRBV2 and TRBJ2-5, with 12 bases matching TRBD2. The end of the DNA aligns better with TRBJ2-7, so the J call may be wrong. CDR1 and CDR2 (germline): SNHLY, FYNNEI. CDR3 length: 17 amino acids. CDR3 sequence reads: CASSEGLAGDSRYEQYF. CDR3 nucleotide sequence: TGTGCCAGCAGTGAAGGACTAGCGGGAGACAGCCGCTACGAGCAGTACTTC.

This clone is a singleton in its sample. The chain combines TRBV27 with TRBJ2-7; 10 nucleotides match TRBD1. The CDR3 extends over 15 amino acids. Germline-derived CDR1 and CDR2 are MNHEY and SMNVEV (reference sequence). The junction had 2 bases not matched to a gene; V was cut back by 0 bases and J by 3 bases. The CDR3 is CASSLSGQGVYEQYF. In DNA form, the CDR3 reads TGTGCCAGCAGTTTATCAGGACAGGGGGTCTACGAGCAGTACTTC.

The chain combines TRBV6-1 with TRBJ2-1, with TRBD2 matching 12 bases. V was clipped by 4 bases and J by 6 bases; unmatched bases: 1. Germline V gene lookup returns CDR1 MNHNS and CDR2 SASEGT. The CDR3 consists of 14 residues. CDR3 sequence reads: CASSGLAGVNEQFF. The CDR3, as DNA: TGTGCCAGCAGTGGACTAGCGGGAGTCAATGAGCAGTTCTTC.

The chain couples TRBV6-5 to TRBJ2-7, with D uncertain. From germline, CDR1 is MNHEY and CDR2 SVGAGI. Trimming took off 4 bases at V and 2 bases at J, with 9 bases between the two ends. The CDR3 sequence is 13 residues long. The CDR3 bases are TGTGCCAGCAGTTTCCTCCCTCCCTACGAGCAGTACTTC. It encodes CASSFLPPYEQYF.

The chain links TRBV27 to TRBJ1-1; 8 bases map to TRBD1. The CDR3 covers 15 residues. After removal of 6 bases from V and 4 bases from J, the junction contained 10 bases not matched to a gene. CDR1 is MNHEY, CDR2 SMNVEV, per germline (reference sequence). Here the CDR3 reads CASRWVQGVSTEAFF. Written as DNA, the CDR3 is TGTGCCAGCAGATGGGTACAGGGGGTTAGCACTGAAGCTTTCTTT.

The gene calls are TRBV7-9 and TRBJ2-7; D unresolved. V was pared by 0 bases and J by 2 bases, with 5 bases between. Per the germline V gene, CDR1 is SEHNR and CDR2 is FQNEAQ (reference sequence). This CDR3 is 13 amino acids long. CDR3 region: CASSLALTYEQYF. The CDR3 DNA reads TGTGCCAGCAGCTTAGCACTCACCTACGAGCAGTACTTC.

This clone has a handful of counts. This sequence joins TRBV7-9 and TRBJ2-7, with a possible D match to TRBD2 (6 bases). V was cut by 1 base and J by 10 bases, with 17 bases left in between. Germline V gives CDR1 SEHNR, CDR2 FQNEAQ (reference sequence). The CDR3 is made up of 14 amino acids. CDR3 nucleotides: TGTGCCAGCAGCTTAGGAGGGACTCGGTCAATCCAGTACTTC. Protein product: CASSLGGTRSIQYF.

This sequence joins TRBV7-9 and TRBJ2-1, with 7 bases fitting TRBD1. From germline, CDR1 is SEHNR and CDR2 FQNEAQ (reference sequence). With V trimmed by 5 bases and J by 8 bases, 9 bases remained unmatched. The CDR3 totals 14 residues. In DNA, the CDR3 is TGTGCCAGCAGCGCTGCGACAGGGTGGGATGAGCAGTTCTTC. Translated, it gives CASSAATGWDEQFF.